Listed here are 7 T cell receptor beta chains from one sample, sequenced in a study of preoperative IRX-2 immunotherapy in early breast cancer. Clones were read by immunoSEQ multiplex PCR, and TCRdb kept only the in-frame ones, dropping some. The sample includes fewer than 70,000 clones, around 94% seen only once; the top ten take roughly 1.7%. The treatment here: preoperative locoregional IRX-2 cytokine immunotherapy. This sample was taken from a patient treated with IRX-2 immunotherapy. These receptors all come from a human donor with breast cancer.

The CDR3 nucleotides read TGTGCCAGCAGTAGCCCCCACGGGGGGGGCACAGATACGCAGTATTTT. Amino acids: CASSSPHGGGTDTQYF. The chain employs TRBV2 and TRBJ2-3, with 8 bases fitting TRBD2. V lost 5 bases to trimming and J lost 1 base; unmatched junction nucleotides: 8. CDR1 is SNHLY, CDR2 FYNNEI, per germline. The CDR3 length is 16 residues.

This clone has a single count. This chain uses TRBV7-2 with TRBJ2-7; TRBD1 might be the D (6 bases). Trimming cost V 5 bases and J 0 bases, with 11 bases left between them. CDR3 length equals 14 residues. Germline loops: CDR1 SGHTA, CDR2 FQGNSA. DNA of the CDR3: TGTGCCAGCAGCACCACAGGGAGCTCCTACGAGCAGTACTTC. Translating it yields CASSTTGSSYEQYF.

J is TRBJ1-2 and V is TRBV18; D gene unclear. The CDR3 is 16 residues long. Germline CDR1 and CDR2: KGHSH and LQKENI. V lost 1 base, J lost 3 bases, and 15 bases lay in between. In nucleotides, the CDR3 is TGTGCCAGCTCACCACGTTTGGGCCTTAGATACTATGGCTACACCTTC. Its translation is CASSPRLGLRYYGYTF.

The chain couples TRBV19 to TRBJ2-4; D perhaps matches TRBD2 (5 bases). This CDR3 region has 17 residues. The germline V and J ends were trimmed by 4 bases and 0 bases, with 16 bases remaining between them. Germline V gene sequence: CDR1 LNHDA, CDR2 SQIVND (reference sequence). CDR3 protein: CASSKLGLEVAKNIQYF. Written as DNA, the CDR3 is TGTGCCAGTAGTAAATTAGGGTTGGAGGTAGCCAAAAACATTCAGTACTTC.

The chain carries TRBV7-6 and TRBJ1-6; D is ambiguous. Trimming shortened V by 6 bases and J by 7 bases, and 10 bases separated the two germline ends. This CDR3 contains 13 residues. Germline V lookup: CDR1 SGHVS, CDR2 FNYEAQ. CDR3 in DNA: TGTGCCAGCAGTGGCAGCCTGAATTCACCCCTCCACTTT. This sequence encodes CASSGSLNSPLHF.

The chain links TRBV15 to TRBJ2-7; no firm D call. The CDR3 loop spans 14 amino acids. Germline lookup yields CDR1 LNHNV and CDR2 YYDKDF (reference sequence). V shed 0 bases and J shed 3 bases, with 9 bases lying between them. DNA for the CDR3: TGTGCCACCAGCAGAGAACGGAGAAACTACGAGCAGTACTTC. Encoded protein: CATSRERRNYEQYF.

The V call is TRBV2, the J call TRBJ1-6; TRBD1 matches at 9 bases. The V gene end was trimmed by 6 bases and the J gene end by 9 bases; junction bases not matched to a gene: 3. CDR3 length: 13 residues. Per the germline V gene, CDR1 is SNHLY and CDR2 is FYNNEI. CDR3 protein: CASSPDRGSPLHF. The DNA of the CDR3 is TGTGCCAGCAGCCCGGACAGGGGTTCACCCCTCCACTTT.